This TCR beta chain was recorded in a study of blood T cell repertoires in COVID-19. Turning to the study itself: Specimens from acute and convalescent COVID-19 originated in the United States, Italy and Spain. PBMCs, B-cell-depleted T cells, or T cells provided the cDNA or gDNA that made up the material.

As originally analysed: Estimates of nucleated cell counts were drawn from the amplification of reference gene primers. Produced via immunoSEQ multiplex PCR; TCRdb's table is partial and in-frame only. For V, J and clone size, that table is used; D and trimming come from the DNA. The table shows more than 140,000 clones, with more than 70% occurring only once. The clonotype originates from a woman aged 60-70 years with acute or convalescent COVID-19. The sample comprised peripheral blood.

CDR3 nucleotide sequence: TGTGCCAGCACCTCATGGGGGCTGGGTGAGCAGTACTTC. Its translation: CASTSWGLGEQYF. The V call is TRBV3-1 (or the pseudogene TRBV3-2), the J call TRBJ2-7, with D perhaps matching TRBD1 (6 bases). The germline V gene encodes CDR1 LGHDT and CDR2 YNNKEL (reference sequence). The CDR3 is 13 residues long. The germline V and J ends were trimmed by 7 bases and 7 bases, with 17 bases remaining between them.